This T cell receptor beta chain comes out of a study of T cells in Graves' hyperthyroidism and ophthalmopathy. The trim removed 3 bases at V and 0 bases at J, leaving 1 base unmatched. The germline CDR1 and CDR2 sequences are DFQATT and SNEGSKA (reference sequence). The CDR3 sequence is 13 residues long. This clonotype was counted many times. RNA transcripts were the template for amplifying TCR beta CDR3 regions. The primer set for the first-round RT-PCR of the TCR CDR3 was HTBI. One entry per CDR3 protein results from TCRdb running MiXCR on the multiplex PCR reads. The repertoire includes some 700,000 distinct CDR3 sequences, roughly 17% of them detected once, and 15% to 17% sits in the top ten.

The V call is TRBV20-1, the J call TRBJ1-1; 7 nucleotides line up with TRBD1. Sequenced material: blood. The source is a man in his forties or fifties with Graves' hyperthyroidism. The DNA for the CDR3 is TGCAGTGCTAGGACAGGGTTGAACACTGAAGCTTTCTTT. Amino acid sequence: CSARTGLNTEAFF.